Shown below are 16 T cell receptor beta chains from a single sample sequenced in a study of blood T cell repertoires in COVID-19 (dated by TCRdb to 2018 to 2020). The library was made by the immunoSEQ multiplex PCR assay. TCRdb took this table from immuneACCESS and kept in-frame rearrangements with V and J called. Such tables lack part of the clones; where checked against another copy, unresolved V genes explain under half of the gap, and the rest is unexplained. This sample holds 65,000 to 95,000 clones; about 80% were observed only once. 4.5% to 6% of the sample lies in the top ten. The sequencing input was peripheral blood. These receptors were taken from a man aged 50-60 years with active or convalescent COVID-19.

The chain joins TRBV7-9 to TRBJ1-2; D call uncertain. The CDR3 contains 13 residues. V was pared by 5 bases and J by 3 bases, with 10 bases between. The V gene's germline CDR1 is SEHNR and CDR2 FQNEAQ (reference sequence). The CDR3 is CASSDAVDYGYTF. CDR3 nucleotides: TGTGCCAGCAGCGACGCGGTGGACTATGGCTACACCTTC. The whole variable domain, remainder taken from reference TRBV7-9 and TRBJ1-2, is DTGVSQNPRHKITKRGQNVTFRCDPISEHNRLYWYRQTLGQGPEFLTYFQNEAQLEKSRLLSDRFSAERPKGSFSTLEIQRTEQGDSAMYLCASSDAVDYGYTFGSGTRLTVV.

The gene calls are TRBV3-1 (or the pseudogene TRBV3-2) and TRBJ2-4; 15 bases are shared with TRBD2. J was trimmed by 1 base and V by 0 bases; bases with no gene match: 7. CDR1 LGHDT and CDR2 YNNKEL come from the germline V gene (reference sequence). The CDR3 has 20 residues. CDR3 amino acids: CASSQDQGLAGGGAKNIQYF. CDR3 nucleotides: TGTGCCAGCAGCCAAGATCAGGGACTAGCGGGGGGTGGTGCCAAAAACATTCAGTACTTC.

The chain is built from TRBV27 and TRBJ2-3; a weak D match, TRBD1 (6 bases). Germline lookup yields CDR1 MNHEY and CDR2 SMNVEV (reference sequence). The CDR3 covers 14 residues. Deletions cut 5 bases from V and 3 bases from J, with 12 bases between. The CDR3 DNA sequence: TGTGCCAGCAGTATCCAACAGGGTACAGATACGCAGTATTTT. Amino acids: CASSIQQGTDTQYF.

The rearrangement uses TRBV6-5 and TRBJ1-1; possible D gene TRBD1, 5 bases. This CDR3 comprises 14 residues. Trimming took off 5 bases at V and 6 bases at J, with 16 bases between the two ends. Germline loops: CDR1 MNHEY, CDR2 SVGAGI. The CDR3, as DNA: TGTGCCAGCAGTAGCGGGGGGGGGTATGCTGAAGCTTTCTTT. It yields the protein CASSSGGGYAEAFF.

The CDR3 sequence is CASREVDYEQYF. CDR3 nucleotide sequence: TGTGCCAGCAGAGAGGTGGACTACGAGCAGTACTTC. The V and J genes are TRBV2 and TRBJ2-7, with D unclear. Germline CDR1 SNHLY, CDR2 FYNNEI. This CDR3 has 12 residues. V was clipped by 6 bases and J by 3 bases, with 9 bases between them.

The chain employs TRBV5-8 and TRBJ1-4; the D gene is possibly TRBD1 (5 bases). The V gene's germline CDR1 is SGHTS and CDR2 YDEGEE. The CDR3 covers 15 residues. Trimming left V 7 bases short and J 0 bases short, with 13 bases between. CDR3 nucleotide sequence: TGTGCCAGCGGACAAAAGTCTGCAACTAATGAAAAACTGTTTTTT. Amino acids: CASGQKSATNEKLFF.

The chain is built from TRBV4-2 and TRBJ1-3, with D perhaps matching TRBD1 (5 bases). The V and J ends lost 4 bases and 4 bases respectively, with 23 bases between them. Germline V gives CDR1 LGHNA, CDR2 YNFKEQ. The CDR3 has 18 residues. The CDR3 sequence is CASSRPPRDFAGGNTIYF. For the CDR3, the DNA is TGTGCCAGCAGCCGCCCCCCCCGGGACTTCGCCGGAGGAAACACCATATATTTT.

This chain links TRBV2 with TRBJ2-5; perhaps TRBD2 as D (5 bases). The V end was cut by 5 bases, the J end by 5 bases, with 18 bases between. CDR3 length: 15 amino acids. The germline V gene encodes CDR1 SNHLY and CDR2 FYNNEI. The CDR3 sequence is CASSLDGLPTETQYF. The CDR3 DNA is TGTGCCAGCAGTCTTGATGGACTCCCGACGGAGACCCAGTACTTC.

This clone occurred a few times. This sequence joins TRBV7-4 and TRBJ2-1; 12 nucleotides match TRBD2. Germline V gene sequence: CDR1 SGHVT, CDR2 SQSDAQ. The CDR3 covers 15 residues. The V and J ends lost 5 bases and 4 bases, in that order; junction bases with no gene match: 3. The CDR3: CASSGLAGGYNEQFF. In DNA form, the CDR3 reads TGTGCCAGCAGCGGTCTAGCGGGGGGGTACAATGAGCAGTTCTTC.

V and J are TRBV5-1 and TRBJ2-1; TRBD2 matches at 7 bases. The CDR3 contains 16 residues. V trimming: 4 bases; J trimming: 1 base; junction bases outside the gene matches: 8. The germline V gene encodes CDR1 SGHRS and CDR2 YFSETQ. The CDR3, as DNA: TGCGCCAGCAGCCCGCGACTAGCCCCTTCCTACAATGAGCAGTTCTTC. Protein sequence: CASSPRLAPSYNEQFF.

This clone was counted a single time. The chain employs TRBV19 and TRBJ1-2; no clear D gene. From germline, CDR1 is LNHDA and CDR2 SQIVND (reference sequence). CDR3 length equals 13 residues. V was cut by 2 bases and J by 6 bases, with 10 bases left in between. The CDR3 here is CASSISGLNGYTF. The CDR3 coding sequence is TGTGCCAGTAGTATATCGGGATTGAATGGCTACACCTTC.

The chain carries TRBV29-1 and TRBJ2-7; 12 nucleotides align to TRBD2. Per germline, CDR1 SQVTM and CDR2 ANQGSEA. This CDR3 has 13 amino acids. With 7 bases clipped from V and 3 bases from J, the junction kept 4 bases outside the gene matches. CDR3 loop: CSAGLAGRYEQYF. CDR3 coding DNA: TGCAGCGCTGGACTAGCGGGGCGCTACGAGCAGTACTTC.

Only one count was recorded for this clone. The V and J genes are TRBV18 and TRBJ1-1, with 12 bases fitting TRBD1. CDR3 length equals 16 residues. Germline V gives CDR1 KGHSH, CDR2 LQKENI. V gave up 8 bases and J gave up 0 bases; unmatched junction bases: 7. The CDR3 spells CASMKGQGALNTEAFF. In DNA, the CDR3 is TGTGCCAGCATGAAGGGACAGGGGGCTTTGAACACTGAAGCTTTCTTT.

The chain is built from TRBV2 and TRBJ1-2; weak D call: TRBD1 (5 bases). The CDR3 contains 14 residues. Germline assignment: CDR1 SNHLY and CDR2 FYNNEI. The ends were cut back, 7 bases at V and 8 bases at J, with 20 bases in the middle. As DNA, the CDR3 is TGTGCCAGCAACTTACTAGCCGGTGCAGGGGGCTACACCTTC. It yields the protein CASNLLAGAGGYTF.

The rearrangement joins TRBV6-5 to TRBJ1-6; 9 bases agree with TRBD1. This CDR3 spans 12 amino acids. Per the germline V gene, CDR1 is MNHEY and CDR2 is SVGAGI. V dropped 4 bases and J dropped 14; count of bases not matched to a gene: 3. CDR3 nucleotide sequence: TGTGCCAGCAGTTGGACAGGGGAAACCCTCCACTTT. Encoded protein: CASSWTGETLHF.

V and J are TRBV9 and TRBJ1-5, with D uncertain. This CDR3 contains 14 residues. The V end lost 0 bases, the J end lost 3 bases, and 7 bases lay between the germline ends. CDR1 and CDR2 from the germline V gene are SGDLS and YYNGEE. The CDR3 bases are TGTGCCAGCAGCGTAGGGAGTTACAATCAGCCCCAGCATTTT. Translating it yields CASSVGSYNQPQHF. Full variable domain (remainder filled in from reference TRBV9 and TRBJ1-5): DSGVTQTPKHLITATGQRVTLRCSPRSGDLSVYWYQQSLDQGLQFLIQYYNGEERAKGNILERFSAQQFPDLHSELNLSSLELGDSALYFCASSVGSYNQPQHFGDGTRLSIL.